This is a list of T cell receptor beta chains from one sample in a study of blood T cell repertoires in COVID-19. Only in-frame clones appear in the TCRdb table, and some are missing; sequencing was by immunoSEQ multiplex PCR. The table includes approximately 170,000 clones, approximately 86% detected once. Sequences were obtained from peripheral blood. The source is an elderly man with COVID-19, enrolled during active disease. Both conserved end residues are part of each CDR3. The order of the fields is V gene, J gene, clone size, CDR3 length, D gene, CDR3 DNA, CDR3 protein. A D gene is named only where the DNA matches it firmly. Size is omitted from some rows. Given values are once, few, many or a class for expanded clones.

v_gene: TRBV5-1; j_gene: TRBJ2-6; abundance: -; len: 15; d_gene: -; CDR3nt: TGCGCCAGCAGCTTGGGAGGCTCTGGGGCCAACGTCCTGACTTTC; CDR3aa: CASSLGGSGANVLTF
v_gene: TRBV28; j_gene: TRBJ2-7; abundance: once; len: 14; d_gene: TRBD2; CDR3nt: TGTGCCAGCAGTCCCGGGACTAGCCCGCACGAGCAGTACTTC; CDR3aa: CASSPGTSPHEQYF
v_gene: TRBV9; j_gene: TRBJ1-2; abundance: -; len: 17; d_gene: TRBD1; CDR3nt: TGTGCCAGCAGCATTAGACCGGGACAGGGGCAGAACTATGGCTACACCTTC; CDR3aa: CASSIRPGQGQNYGYTF
v_gene: TRBV7-9; j_gene: TRBJ2-2; abundance: -; len: 15; d_gene: -; CDR3nt: TGTGCCAGCAGCCCCCGACTAGAGAACACCGGGGAGCTGTTTTTT; CDR3aa: CASSPRLENTGELFF
v_gene: TRBV5-5; j_gene: TRBJ1-5; abundance: -; len: 14; d_gene: TRBD1; CDR3nt: TGTGCCAGCGGGAGTAAGGGGGCAGGTCAGCCCCAGCATTTT; CDR3aa: CASGSKGAGQPQHF
v_gene: TRBV29-1; j_gene: TRBJ1-1; abundance: -; len: 11; d_gene: -; CDR3nt: TGCAGCGTCTCAGGGCCCACTGAAGCTTTCTTT; CDR3aa: CSVSGPTEAFF
v_gene: TRBV5-6; j_gene: TRBJ1-2; abundance: -; len: 13; d_gene: TRBD1; CDR3nt: TGTGCCAGCAGAGACAGGGTCGTCTATGGCTACACCTTC; CDR3aa: CASRDRVVYGYTF
v_gene: TRBV7-2; j_gene: TRBJ1-3; abundance: once; len: 17; d_gene: -; CDR3nt: TGTGCCAGCAGCTTAGCCCTATTGACAGTCTCTGGAAACACCATATATTTT; CDR3aa: CASSLALLTVSGNTIYF
v_gene: TRBV5-1; j_gene: TRBJ2-3; abundance: -; len: 13; d_gene: -; CDR3nt: TGCGCCAGCAGCTTCCTAGGCGCAGATACGCAGTATTTT; CDR3aa: CASSFLGADTQYF
v_gene: TRBV6-1; j_gene: TRBJ1-6; abundance: -; len: 16; d_gene: -; CDR3nt: TGTGCCAGCAGTGAGTTTGCCGGGAGTAATAATTCACCCCTCCACTTT; CDR3aa: CASSEFAGSNNSPLHF
v_gene: TRBV6-5; j_gene: TRBJ2-6; abundance: -; len: 16; d_gene: -; CDR3nt: TGTGCCAGCAGTTACGAGGGAAGCTCTGGGGCCAACGTCCTGACTTTC; CDR3aa: CASSYEGSSGANVLTF
v_gene: TRBV5-4; j_gene: TRBJ2-3; abundance: -; len: 17; d_gene: TRBD2; CDR3nt: TGTGCCAGCAGCGGACTAGCGGGGGGGCTTGGGACAGATACGCAGTATTTT; CDR3aa: CASSGLAGGLGTDTQYF
v_gene: TRBV2; j_gene: TRBJ1-2; abundance: -; len: 16; d_gene: TRBD1; CDR3nt: TGTGCCAGCAGTACCCCCCCCGGACAGGGGAACTATGGCTACACCTTC; CDR3aa: CASSTPPGQGNYGYTF
v_gene: TRBV5-8; j_gene: TRBJ1-3; abundance: -; len: 17; d_gene: TRBD1; CDR3nt: TGTGCCAGCCCTAGGACAGGGGGAATGATCTCTGGAAACACCATATATTTT; CDR3aa: CASPRTGGMISGNTIYF
v_gene: TRBV10-3; j_gene: TRBJ1-1; abundance: once; len: 15; d_gene: TRBD1; CDR3nt: TGTGCCATCAGTGATCCCGGGACAGGGAACACTGAAGCTTTCTTT; CDR3aa: CAISDPGTGNTEAFF
v_gene: TRBV7-9; j_gene: TRBJ1-2; abundance: -; len: 15; d_gene: TRBD1; CDR3nt: TGTGCCAGCAGCCCACGCCAGGGGGTAAACTATGGCTACACCTTC; CDR3aa: CASSPRQGVNYGYTF
v_gene: TRBV6-2/TRBV6-3; j_gene: TRBJ2-3; abundance: -; len: 16; d_gene: TRBD1; CDR3nt: TGTGCCAGCAGTAGGGGGACAGCAACTAGCACAGATACGCAGTATTTT; CDR3aa: CASSRGTATSTDTQYF
v_gene: TRBV6-5; j_gene: TRBJ1-2; abundance: -; len: 15; d_gene: -; CDR3nt: TGTGCCAGCAGTTACTCAGTGATGGGGGCATATGGCTACACCTTC; CDR3aa: CASSYSVMGAYGYTF
v_gene: TRBV29-1; j_gene: TRBJ1-1; abundance: -; len: 14; d_gene: TRBD1; CDR3nt: TGCAGCGTCGAGAACAGGGGGGCACACACTGAAGCTTTCTTT; CDR3aa: CSVENRGAHTEAFF
v_gene: TRBV28; j_gene: TRBJ1-6; abundance: -; len: 12; d_gene: TRBD1; CDR3nt: TGTGCCATCCAGGGGGCCGATTCACCCCTCCACTTT; CDR3aa: CAIQGADSPLHF
v_gene: TRBV27; j_gene: TRBJ2-2; abundance: -; len: 16; d_gene: TRBD2; CDR3nt: TGTGCCAGCACCGGGGTAGCGGGGGGCAACACCGGGGAGCTGTTTTTT; CDR3aa: CASTGVAGGNTGELFF
v_gene: TRBV6-5; j_gene: TRBJ1-2; abundance: -; len: 15; d_gene: -; CDR3nt: TGTGCCAGCAGTCCACAGGGAAGGGGAAACTATGGCTACACCTTC; CDR3aa: CASSPQGRGNYGYTF
v_gene: TRBV3-1/TRBV3-2; j_gene: TRBJ2-5; abundance: -; len: 17; d_gene: -; CDR3nt: TGTGCCAGCAGCCAGGGTTCTATGGCAGGCCTACAAGAGACCCAGTACTTC; CDR3aa: CASSQGSMAGLQETQYF
v_gene: TRBV6-5; j_gene: TRBJ2-2; abundance: -; len: 14; d_gene: TRBD1; CDR3nt: TGTGCCAGCAGGCGGACAGGGGGCACCGGGGAGCTGTTTTTT; CDR3aa: CASRRTGGTGELFF
v_gene: TRBV2; j_gene: TRBJ1-5; abundance: -; len: 14; d_gene: -; CDR3nt: TGTGCCAGCAGTGAAAGGGGGGGACATCAGCCCCAGCATTTT; CDR3aa: CASSERGGHQPQHF
v_gene: TRBV6-5; j_gene: TRBJ1-3; abundance: -; len: 14; d_gene: -; CDR3nt: TGTGCCAGCAGGGGCCCGGGACAACTGCACACCATATATTTT; CDR3aa: CASRGPGQLHTIYF
v_gene: TRBV24-1; j_gene: TRBJ1-2; abundance: -; len: 14; d_gene: -; CDR3nt: TGTGCCACCAGTGACACCGGGACTTCCTATGGCTACACCTTC; CDR3aa: CATSDTGTSYGYTF
v_gene: TRBV29-1; j_gene: TRBJ1-4; abundance: -; len: 11; d_gene: TRBD1; CDR3nt: TGCAGCGCCGACAGGGATGAAAAACTGTTTTTT; CDR3aa: CSADRDEKLFF
v_gene: TRBV11-2; j_gene: TRBJ1-2; abundance: -; len: 14; d_gene: TRBD1; CDR3nt: TGTGCCAGCAGCCCACTGACAGGGTCGGGGGGCTACACCTTC; CDR3aa: CASSPLTGSGGYTF
v_gene: TRBV2; j_gene: TRBJ2-1; abundance: -; len: 15; d_gene: -; CDR3nt: TGTGCCAGCAGAAATGGCGGGGCCTCCTACAATGAGCAGTTCTTC; CDR3aa: CASRNGGASYNEQFF
v_gene: TRBV5-4; j_gene: TRBJ1-6; abundance: -; len: 13; d_gene: -; CDR3nt: TGTGCCAGCAGAGGTACGGGAGATTCACCCCTCCACTTT; CDR3aa: CASRGTGDSPLHF
v_gene: TRBV3-1/TRBV3-2; j_gene: TRBJ2-5; abundance: -; len: 14; d_gene: -; CDR3nt: TGTGCCAGCAGCCGAGCCGGGGGTCAAGAGACCCAGTACTTC; CDR3aa: CASSRAGGQETQYF
v_gene: TRBV3-1/TRBV3-2; j_gene: TRBJ2-1; abundance: once; len: 15; d_gene: -; CDR3nt: TGTGCCAGCAGCCAAGATAATTTACTCTACAATGAGCAGTTCTTC; CDR3aa: CASSQDNLLYNEQFF
v_gene: TRBV7-3; j_gene: TRBJ2-2; abundance: -; len: 16; d_gene: TRBD1; CDR3nt: TGTGCCAGCAGCTTAAATCCGGACAGGGGAACCGGGGAGCTGTTTTTT; CDR3aa: CASSLNPDRGTGELFF
v_gene: TRBV6-6; j_gene: TRBJ1-4; abundance: -; len: 14; d_gene: TRBD1; CDR3nt: TGTGCCAGCAGTCAACCGGGACAGCGAGAAAAACTGTTTTTT; CDR3aa: CASSQPGQREKLFF
v_gene: TRBV11-3; j_gene: TRBJ1-1; abundance: -; len: 16; d_gene: -; CDR3nt: TGTGCCAGCAGCTTAAAGGCCCAGGCTGTGAACACTGAAGCTTTCTTT; CDR3aa: CASSLKAQAVNTEAFF
v_gene: TRBV6-4; j_gene: TRBJ1-1; abundance: -; len: 15; d_gene: TRBD1; CDR3nt: TGTGCCAGCAGTGTAAATACAGGGGGGAACACTGAAGCTTTCTTT; CDR3aa: CASSVNTGGNTEAFF
v_gene: TRBV6-5; j_gene: TRBJ1-3; abundance: once; len: 12; d_gene: -; CDR3nt: TGTGCCAGCCGACAGCAGCTCAACACCATATATTTT; CDR3aa: CASRQQLNTIYF
v_gene: TRBV18; j_gene: TRBJ1-6; abundance: -; len: 14; d_gene: TRBD1; CDR3nt: TGTGCCAGCTCACCACCGGACAGGTCTTCACCCCTCCACTTT; CDR3aa: CASSPPDRSSPLHF
v_gene: TRBV18; j_gene: TRBJ1-1; abundance: -; len: 15; d_gene: -; CDR3nt: TGTGCCAGCTCACTCTTACAGGGTACGGACACTGAAGCTTTCTTT; CDR3aa: CASSLLQGTDTEAFF
v_gene: TRBV27; j_gene: TRBJ1-1; abundance: -; len: 17; d_gene: -; CDR3nt: TGTGCCAGCAGTTTATCCTCATGGGGCTGGGCAAACACTGAAGCTTTCTTT; CDR3aa: CASSLSSWGWANTEAFF
v_gene: TRBV24-1; j_gene: TRBJ1-5; abundance: -; len: 19; d_gene: TRBD1; CDR3nt: TGTGCCACCAGTGACCTGATAAGACAGGGATGGGGACGGTATCAGCCCCAGCATTTT; CDR3aa: CATSDLIRQGWGRYQPQHF
v_gene: TRBV11-3; j_gene: TRBJ1-3; abundance: -; len: 16; d_gene: -; CDR3nt: TGTGCCAGCAGCCCGGACAGAACACTCTCTGGAAACACCATATATTTT; CDR3aa: CASSPDRTLSGNTIYF
v_gene: TRBV7-7; j_gene: TRBJ2-5; abundance: -; len: 16; d_gene: TRBD2; CDR3nt: TGTGCCAGCAGCCCATTGGGAGGGATGGGCCAAGAGACCCAGTACTTC; CDR3aa: CASSPLGGMGQETQYF
v_gene: TRBV7-3; j_gene: TRBJ1-6; abundance: -; len: 14; d_gene: -; CDR3nt: TGTGCCAGCAGCCCTACAGGGAAAGGATCACCCCTCCACTTT; CDR3aa: CASSPTGKGSPLHF
v_gene: TRBV5-4; j_gene: TRBJ2-2; abundance: -; len: 14; d_gene: -; CDR3nt: TGTGCCAGCAGCCCCGGACAGTCCACCGGGGAGCTGTTTTTT; CDR3aa: CASSPGQSTGELFF
v_gene: TRBV5-6; j_gene: TRBJ1-6; abundance: once; len: 15; d_gene: TRBD1; CDR3nt: TGTGCCAGCAGCTGGGACAGGGAGAATAATTCACCCCTCCACTTT; CDR3aa: CASSWDRENNSPLHF
v_gene: TRBV11-2; j_gene: TRBJ1-4; abundance: -; len: 14; d_gene: -; CDR3nt: TGTGCCAGCAGCTTTCGACTACAGGGTGAAAAACTGTTTTTT; CDR3aa: CASSFRLQGEKLFF
v_gene: TRBV7-3; j_gene: TRBJ1-2; abundance: -; len: 13; d_gene: -; CDR3nt: TGTGCCAGCAGCTCAGTGGGGGGGCTTGGCTACACCTTC; CDR3aa: CASSSVGGLGYTF
v_gene: TRBV12-3/TRBV12-4; j_gene: TRBJ1-2; abundance: -; len: 12; d_gene: TRBD1; CDR3nt: TGTGCCAGCAGCCGGGGACAGGGTGGCTACACCTTC; CDR3aa: CASSRGQGGYTF
v_gene: TRBV7-2; j_gene: TRBJ2-2; abundance: -; len: 16; d_gene: TRBD2; CDR3nt: TGTGCCAGCAGCTTTGGACTAGCGGGGAACACCGGGGAGCTGTTTTTT; CDR3aa: CASSFGLAGNTGELFF
v_gene: TRBV7-3; j_gene: TRBJ2-7; abundance: -; len: 15; d_gene: -; CDR3nt: TGTGCCAGCAGCTTAACGTGGGGCCCGCACGAGGAGCAGTACTTC; CDR3aa: CASSLTWGPHEEQYF
v_gene: TRBV28; j_gene: TRBJ1-2; abundance: -; len: 15; d_gene: -; CDR3nt: TGTGCCAGCAGCTCGCCCTCCGGGGGACTCTATGGCTACACCTTC; CDR3aa: CASSSPSGGLYGYTF
v_gene: TRBV6-5; j_gene: TRBJ1-4; abundance: -; len: 13; d_gene: -; CDR3nt: TGTGCTAGTCGAGATCGAGTTAATGAAAAACTGTTTTTT; CDR3aa: CASRDRVNEKLFF
v_gene: TRBV7-9; j_gene: TRBJ2-5; abundance: -; len: 15; d_gene: -; CDR3nt: TGTGCCAGCAGCTTTAGGGGGAACCCCCAAGAGACCCAGTACTTC; CDR3aa: CASSFRGNPQETQYF